The clone carrying this TCR beta chain was observed a handful of times. Its antigen remains unknown. The record originates from a study of PD-1 blockade in classical Hodgkin lymphoma. The study's findings and limits: Exclusion was the outcome for patients who began nivolumab under 1 year after ASCT. Whoever responded completely had baseline diversity much like that seen in newly diagnosed patients.

V dropped 6 bases and J dropped 1 base, with 17 bases sitting between them. The CDR3 is made up of 16 amino acids. Germline V CDR1 and CDR2: SGHAT, FQNNGV. All patients relapsed after autologous stem cell transplantation, and brentuximab vedotin exposure varied. Libraries were prepared by immunoSEQ multiplex PCR; TCRdb keeps only in-frame clonotypes and omits some of them. The sample holds tens of thousands of clones; around 80% are singletons and the top ten take around 10%. The chain uses TRBV11-2 and TRBJ2-3; D might be TRBD2 (6 bases). This specimen consisted of peripheral blood mononuclear cells (PBMCs), obtained before the second cycle of nivolumab. The clonotype originates from a human donor with classical Hodgkin lymphoma. CDR3 nucleotide sequence: TGTGCCAGCAGACCGGGGGTCGCCTCGGGCACAGATACGCAGTATTTT. Residues: CASRPGVASGTDTQYF. The full variable domain, its missing parts supplied by reference TRBV11-2 and TRBJ2-3, is EAGVAQSPRYKIIEKRQSVAFWCNPISGHATLYWYQQILGQGPKLLIQFQNNGVVDDSQLPKDRFSAERLKGVDSTLKIQPAKLEDSAVYLCASRPGVASGTDTQYFGPGTRLTVL.